Listed below are T cell receptor beta chains from one sample, sequenced in a study of cytomegalovirus exposure and HLA in healthy donors. This table comes from immunoSEQ multiplex PCR, and its TCRdb copy is limited to in-frame clones, with some not included. The profile shows about 250,000 clones, over 75% of them singletons. Material: PBMCs. The receptors stem from a man aged 18 to 30 in good health and CMV-seropositive. CDR3s include the opening cysteine and the closing phenylalanine or tryptophan. The order of the fields is V gene, clone size, CDR3 protein. Expanded clones get a size class; other rows say once, few or many, or leave the size out.

TRBV10-3,-,CAISESGQGNQHF
TRBV28,-,CASSRPRGGNYGYTF
TRBV5-1,-,CASSSGLGGSGANVLTF
TRBV29-1,-,CSVASGWAGANVLTF
TRBV6-5,once,CASSDRSNYGYTF
TRBV5-1,-,CASSSGQSSGNTIYF
TRBV19,-,CASSNTLPSPEAFF
TRBV27,-,CASSLFGDRGHFWETQYF
TRBV28,-,CASSNGGGQETQYF
TRBV27,-,CASSFYQGTKEQFF
TRBV9,-,CASSLSSGRGGETQYF
TRBV28,-,CASSHLNNEQFF
TRBV7-9,-,CASRPGQGNTEAFF
TRBV11-2,-,CASSSSPAGYGYTF
TRBV2,few,CASSLIRDNYGYTF
TRBV28,-,CASSFLGTGANVLTF
TRBV6-5,-,CASSPWGDRNEKLFF
TRBV4-2,-,CASSQKGEGAEAFF
TRBV9,-,CASSVASGPGELFF
TRBV9,-,CASSPRGGVAEKLFF
TRBV29-1,-,CSVLRGGQVNTEAFF
TRBV18,-,CASSQTAGTTRLYEQYF
TRBV14,-,CASSPLAGGNYGYTF
TRBV9,-,CASSLGEGEAGEAFF
TRBV7-2,few,CASSPPDRVGAFF
TRBV7-9,few,CASSSRLAGGEDTQYF
TRBV7-9,-,CASSQPGLAGPRGQFF
TRBV9,-,CASSVEGPQGTKETQYF
TRBV7-6,once,CASCNTGGLSYNEQFF
TRBV11-2,-,CASSWDLGGANTGELFF
TRBV4-1,-,CASSQEPLNIQETQYF
TRBV5-1,-,CASTDGLAGVGDTQYF
TRBV6-1,-,CASSEQQGVGTEAFF
TRBV9,-,CASSRQGLVYEQYF
TRBV27,-,CASSLSAFRGTGSGYTF
TRBV2,-,CASTGSFGVANYGYTF
TRBV27,-,CASSPTDIHTGELFF
TRBV10-2,few,CASYREGYGYTF
TRBV10-3,-,CAISEGRERAFSYEQYF
TRBV30,-,CAWSVAGAYEQYF
TRBV6-1,-,CASSEWVLLFF
TRBV5-1,-,CASSLGGSTGELFF
TRBV27,-,CASSLPGATTEAFF
TRBV6-5,-,CASSQGLAIHEQYF
TRBV6-4,-,CASSRRQGHNEQFF
TRBV19,-,CASSIGPGLAGVNEQFF
TRBV2,-,CASSAPFRTTAQETQYF
TRBV10-3,-,CAISRLEGTDTQYF
TRBV9,-,CASSASGVSSYNEQFF
TRBV5-1,-,CASSLDTGASYGYTF
TRBV5-1,-,CASSGTGTGVLIAFF
TRBV6-1,-,CASSRQGSRTGELFF
TRBV18,-,CASSMTGGIYEQYF
TRBV27,-,CASSLSPGRDGYTF
TRBV4-3,-,CASSQWTSGNNEQFF